This TCR beta chain was captured in a study of blood T cell repertoires in COVID-19. In the authors' workflow: Quantification of nucleated cells was approximated via reference gene primer amplification. Repertoires were generated with immunoSEQ multiplex PCR, while TCRdb's copy carries only in-frame clones and drops some. V and J calls and clone size are given by that table; D and trimming were obtained from the DNA. The table lists 120,000 to 150,000 clones, more than 75% of them singletons. The sequencing input was peripheral blood. This sequence originates from a man aged 60-69 years with active or convalescent COVID-19.

The CDR3 loop is CASSSRDRNYKLPYEQYF. Here the CDR3 DNA reads TGTGCCAGCAGTTCCCGGGACAGGAACTATAAACTCCCCTACGAGCAGTACTTC. The chain couples TRBV6-2 or TRBV6-3 to TRBJ2-7, with 8 bases lining up with TRBD1. Germline assignment: CDR1 MNHEY and CDR2 SVGEGT. CDR3 length: 18 amino acids. The trim removed 4 bases at V and 2 bases at J, leaving 16 bases unmatched.